A selection of T cell receptor beta chains follows, all from one sample in a study of radiotherapy plus CTLA-4 blockade in lung cancer. Here immunoSEQ multiplex PCR was the method, and the copy in TCRdb shows in-frame clones only, minus some. Among more than 65,000 clones, around 83% were seen once, and the ten largest hold 0.75% to 0.95%. The sample in question was peripheral blood, obtained from a patient treated with radiotherapy plus ipilimumab. These receptors all come from a human donor with non-small cell lung cancer who had stable disease on radiotherapy plus ipilimumab. CDR3s include the opening cysteine and the closing phenylalanine or tryptophan. D genes are given only for firm matches.

j_call: TRBJ1-1; d_call: -; v_call: TRBV28; cdr3_aa: CASRQTGNTEAFF
j_call: TRBJ2-3; d_call: -; v_call: TRBV19; cdr3_aa: CASSIDPRDSTQYF
j_call: TRBJ2-2; d_call: TRBD1; v_call: TRBV30; cdr3_aa: CAWSVVTGGPGELFF
j_call: TRBJ1-5; d_call: -; v_call: TRBV7-9; cdr3_aa: CASSLAGGRSQPQHF
j_call: TRBJ1-4; d_call: -; v_call: TRBV5-5; cdr3_aa: CASSLGQGYEKLFF
j_call: TRBJ1-1; d_call: -; v_call: TRBV5-8; cdr3_aa: CASSSRETEAFF
j_call: TRBJ1-5; d_call: -; v_call: TRBV20-1; cdr3_aa: CSARGAQPQHF
j_call: TRBJ2-6; d_call: TRBD1; v_call: TRBV30; cdr3_aa: CAWSADRGQGVSGANVLTF
j_call: TRBJ2-2; d_call: -; v_call: TRBV5-4; cdr3_aa: CASSLGGAGELFF
j_call: TRBJ2-7; d_call: TRBD1; v_call: TRBV5-4; cdr3_aa: CASTDRETYEQYF
j_call: TRBJ2-4; d_call: -; v_call: TRBV5-1; cdr3_aa: CASSLGQGTGNIQYF